Following are 5 T cell receptor beta chains from one sample sequenced in a study of radiation and T cells in renal cell carcinoma. Time point defined: blood 4 weeks post-SBRT, at nephrectomy. The treatment: 15 Gy SBRT to primary tumor, nephrectomy 4 weeks later. The assay was immunoSEQ multiplex PCR, and TCRdb's table has in-frame clones only and misses some. The sample has 140,000 to 150,000 clones, approximately 86% seen once. The sequences come from blood, collected from a patient whose treatment included radiotherapy and nephrectomy. These receptors all stem from a woman aged 45-60 years with renal cell carcinoma.

This sequence joins TRBV4-2 and TRBJ2-1; 8 bases agree with TRBD2. CDR3 length: 17 residues. V was clipped by 1 base and J by 4 bases; unmatched bases: 9. CDR1 is LGHNA and CDR2 is YNFKEQ in the germline V gene. The CDR3 here is CASSQGGSGSRYNEQFF. The CDR3 DNA sequence: TGTGCCAGCAGCCAAGGGGGAAGCGGGAGTAGGTACAATGAGCAGTTCTTC.

This sequence joins TRBV7-2 and TRBJ2-5, with a possible D match to TRBD2 (6 bases). Deletions cut 5 bases from V and 1 base from J, with 11 bases between. The CDR3 spans 14 residues. Germline loops: CDR1 SGHTA, CDR2 FQGNSA. The CDR3, as DNA: TGTGCCAGCAGCCAGGGAGGCAGCCAAGAGACCCAGTACTTC. Translating it yields CASSQGGSQETQYF.

The V call is TRBV28, the J call TRBJ2-7; TRBD2 agrees at 7 bases. Germline lookup yields CDR1 MDHEN and CDR2 SYDVKM. CDR3 length: 16 amino acids. J was trimmed by 2 bases and V by 4 bases; bases with no gene match: 11. This CDR3 reads CASSSGGLHGPYEQYF. The DNA for the CDR3 is TGTGCCAGCAGTTCGGGAGGCCTGCATGGCCCCTACGAGCAGTACTTC.

This rearrangement joins TRBV5-1 to TRBJ1-6; 7 positions agree with TRBD1. Trimming at V came to 0 bases and at J to 9 bases, leaving 9 bases not matched to a gene. The germline V gene encodes CDR1 SGHRS and CDR2 YFSETQ. This CDR3 has 16 residues. CDR3 sequence (DNA): TGCGCCAGCAGCTTGGACTACAGGGGAGGTGGTTCACCCCTCCACTTT. This encodes CASSLDYRGGGSPLHF.

The chain recombines TRBV7-3 with TRBJ2-2; D gene uncertain. Trimming shortened V by 1 base and J by 3 bases, and 9 bases separated the two germline ends. The length of the CDR3 is 15 residues. Germline V gives CDR1 SGHTA, CDR2 FQGTGA. CDR3 sequence (DNA): TGTGCCAGCAGCTTAAATCAAGTAGACACCGGGGAGCTGTTTTTT. This encodes CASSLNQVDTGELFF.